Shown below are 26 T cell receptor beta chains from a single sample sequenced in a study of spatial heterogeneity in lung cancer (dated by TCRdb to between 2017 and 2020). In the paper's terms, the time point label means: sample taken at primary tumor resection. General findings and caveats noted by the study authors: The number of expanded intratumoral alpha and beta TCRs correlated with the tumor nonsynonymous mutation count.

Library construction relied on 5' RACE. TCRdb shows the sequencer as NextSeq 500. TCRdb reanalyzed the raw reads on its own, using fastp at Q25 for trimming and MiXCR for clone calling, and kept in-frame beta chains. Every CDR3 protein is listed once, alongside the most common genes and DNA of its rows. Recorded for this sample are around 13,000 distinct CDR3 sequences; more than 3.5% of them occurred a single time. The top ten hold around 8% of the sample. Their antigens are not known. The material was lung tumor tissue, obtained at surgery. The receptor source for this set is a male donor with early-stage non-small cell lung cancer.

The sample holds many counts of this clonotype. V and J are TRBV12-5 and TRBJ2-3; D may correspond to TRBD1 or TRBD2 (5 bases each). This CDR3 is built from 18 residues. In germline, CDR1 is LGHNT, CDR2 FRNRAP. V lost 0 bases, J lost 0 bases, and 16 bases lay in between. CDR3 sequence: CASGLVRDGNPSTDTQYF. In DNA form, the CDR3 reads TGTGCTAGTGGTTTGGTACGGGACGGCAACCCTAGCACAGATACGCAGTATTTT.

The chain joins TRBV11-2 to TRBJ2-7; 8 nucleotides match TRBD2. The germline gives CDR1 SGHAT, CDR2 FQNNGV. This CDR3 has 17 residues. V trimming: 2 bases; J trimming: 2 bases; junction bases outside the gene matches: 11. CDR3 nucleotides: TGTGCCAGCAGCTTATTTTCTGCGGGGGGCCGAACCTACGAGCAGTACGTC. It codes for CASSLFSAGGRTYEQYV.

The chain has TRBV20-1 and TRBJ1-1; 10 bases line up with TRBD1. Trimming removed 3 bases from V and 3 bases from J; junction bases left unmatched: 13. The CDR3 loop spans 17 amino acids. CDR1 is DFQATT, CDR2 SNEGSKA, per germline (reference sequence). CDR3 bases: TGCAGTGCTAGGAGTGGGACAGGGGATCCCAGGGACACTGAAGCTTTCTTT. Translated, it gives CSARSGTGDPRDTEAFF.

This clonotype has more than one count but fewer than ten. V usage is TRBV6-2 or TRBV6-3 and J usage is TRBJ2-1, with 8 bases fitting TRBD1. The germline CDR1 and CDR2 sequences are MNHEY and SVGEGT. V lost 4 bases and J lost 4; bases outside the gene matches: 3. The CDR3 sequence is 14 residues long. The CDR3: CASSSDREYNEQFF. CDR3 nucleotides: TGTGCCAGCAGTTCGGACAGGGAATACAATGAGCAGTTCTTC.

This clonotype occurred many times. The chain uses TRBV15 and TRBJ2-5; TRBD1 matches 11 bases. This CDR3 spans 15 amino acids. V trimming: 4 bases; J trimming: 5 bases; junction bases outside the gene matches: 6. CDR1 is LNHNV and CDR2 is YYDKDF in the germline V gene (reference sequence). CDR3 nucleotides: TGTGCCACCAGCACCAGGACAGGGGGCGCGGAGACCCAGTACTTC. This codes for CATSTRTGGAETQYF.

This clonotype was counted at least ten times. The chain combines TRBV10-1 with TRBJ2-3, with D unclear. V was pared by 1 base and J by 9 bases, with 11 bases between. The CDR3 is 13 amino acids. The germline CDR1 and CDR2 sequences are WNHNN and SYGVQD (reference sequence). This CDR3 reads CASSEYVGATQYF. The DNA for the CDR3 is TGCGCCAGCAGTGAGTACGTGGGTGCCACGCAGTATTTT.

There are many counts of this clonotype. The V gene is TRBV5-4, the J gene TRBJ2-3; TRBD1 agrees at 7 bases. The CDR3 totals 17 residues. Germline V gene data show CDR1 as SGHNT and CDR2 as YYREEE (reference sequence). V lost 5 bases to trimming and J lost 6 bases; unmatched junction nucleotides: 18. The chain's CDR3 is CASSRATGLRFTDTQYF. The CDR3 nucleotides are TGTGCCAGCAGTCGAGCGACAGGGCTCCGATTTACGGATACGCAGTATTTT.

The genes are TRBV3-1 and TRBJ2-4, with D possibly matching TRBD1 (5 bases). Per germline, CDR1 LGHDT and CDR2 YNNKEL (reference sequence). V was pared by 3 bases and J by 0 bases, with 12 bases between. The CDR3 consists of 16 residues. CDR3 DNA sequence: TGTGCCAGCAGCCAGCGACAGTTATTAGCCAAAAACATTCAGTACTTC. Encoded protein: CASSQRQLLAKNIQYF.

Remarks on this clonotype: The junction shows a germline mismatch at one end, possibly a read error. The chain uses TRBV3-1 and TRBJ1-2, with 10 bases lining up with TRBD1. The CDR3 extends over 15 amino acids. The germline CDR1 and CDR2 sequences are LGHDT and YNNKEL (reference sequence). This CDR3 reads CASSPRTGGSAGDTF. CDR3 bases: TGTGCCAGCAGCCCCCGGACAGGGGGAAGCGCTGGCGACACCTTC. The full variable domain, its missing parts supplied by reference TRBV3-1 and TRBJ1-2, is DTAVSQTPKYLVTQMGNDKSIKCEQNLGHDTMYWYKQDSKKFLKIMFSYNNKELIINETVPNRFSPKSPDKAHLNLHINSLELGDSAVYFCASSPRTGGSAGDTFGSGTRLTVV.

This clonotype has just a few counts. This chain connects TRBV5-5 to TRBJ1-6; 7 nucleotides match TRBD1. Germline trimming cut 3 bases from V and 8 bases from J; bases unmatched to any gene: 11. From germline, CDR1 is SGHKS and CDR2 YYEKEE (reference sequence). The CDR3 covers 16 residues. This chain's CDR3 is CASSSEGAACYSPLHF. As DNA, the CDR3 is TGTGCCAGCAGCTCTGAGGGGGCCGCCTGCTATTCACCCCTCCACTTT.

This clonotype was counted ten times or more. This chain uses TRBV20-1 with TRBJ2-3; D is possibly TRBD1 (7 bases). CDR1 is DFQATT, CDR2 SNEGSKA, per germline (reference sequence). V shed 2 bases and J shed 1 base, with 13 bases lying between them. The CDR3 runs to 15 residues. CDR3 in DNA: TGCAGTGCTAGAAAAACAGGGGAGGGCACAGATACGCAGTATTTT. Encoded protein: CSARKTGEGTDTQYF.

This clonotype was detected a few times. This chain connects TRBV5-6 to TRBJ2-7; D remains unclear. The CDR3 is made up of 13 amino acids. V was shortened by 0 bases and J by 7 bases, with 11 bases between the two germline ends. Germline CDR1 is SGHDT and CDR2 is YYEEEE. CDR3 region: CASSLVPGWEQYF. CDR3 nucleotides: TGTGCCAGCAGCTTGGTTCCGGGTTGGGAGCAGTACTTC.

The chain uses TRBV6-2 or TRBV6-3 and TRBJ2-1; D unclear. Germline loops: CDR1 MNHEY, CDR2 SVGEGT. The germline V and J ends were trimmed by 1 base and 15 bases, with 22 bases remaining between them. The CDR3 is 15 residues long. The CDR3 here is CASSYLWPGGSFPFF. DNA of the CDR3: TGTGCCAGCAGTTACTTATGGCCGGGCGGCAGTTTCCCGTTCTTC.

This clonotype was detected many times. The V call is TRBV20-1, the J call TRBJ2-1; possibly TRBD2 for D (6 bases). Germline CDR1 is DFQATT and CDR2 is SNEGSKA (reference sequence). V shed 4 bases and J shed 5 bases, with 15 bases lying between them. This CDR3 region has 14 residues. Here the CDR3 reads CSAIRLVSNNEQFF. The CDR3 nucleotides are TGCAGTGCTATCCGACTAGTCAGCAACAATGAGCAGTTCTTC.

This clonotype is termed medium-sized (0.01 to 0.1%). This rearrangement joins TRBV5-6 to TRBJ2-6, with D maybe TRBD1 (6 bases). V was shortened by 4 bases and J by 0 bases, with 14 bases between the two germline ends. Germline V gene lookup returns CDR1 SGHDT and CDR2 YYEEEE. The length of the CDR3 is 17 residues. The CDR3: CASSRQETISGANVLTF. The CDR3, as DNA: TGTGCCAGCAGCCGACAGGAGACCATCTCTGGGGCCAACGTCCTGACTTTC.

The table lists this clonotype with a few counts. The DNA of the CDR3 is TGTGCCAGCAGCTTCACGGGAGTGGGCACAGATACGCAGTATTTT. Its translation: CASSFTGVGTDTQYF. The rearrangement links TRBV7-3 to TRBJ2-3, with D perhaps TRBD2 (6 bases). The length of the CDR3 is 15 residues. Trimming left V 3 bases short and J 1 base short, with 11 bases between. Germline V gene data show CDR1 as SGHTA and CDR2 as FQGTGA.

This clonotype was observed many times. V usage is TRBV27 and J usage is TRBJ2-3; TRBD2 aligns across 11 bases. This CDR3 region has 15 residues. J lost 4 bases, V lost 3 bases, and 3 bases had no gene match. Germline values: CDR1 MNHEY, CDR2 SMNVEV (reference sequence). The CDR3 nucleotides read TGTGCCAGCAGTTTTAGCGGGGGGGCCGCAGATACGCAGTATTTT. Its protein is CASSFSGGAADTQYF.

This clonotype was recorded many times. The genes are TRBV18 and TRBJ1-6, with D maybe TRBD1 (6 bases). The CDR3 has 15 residues. The germline V and J ends were trimmed by 2 bases and 5 bases, with 10 bases remaining between them. Germline CDR1 and CDR2: KGHSH and LQKENI. CDR3 bases: TGTGCCAGCTCACCAAGGACAGAGAATAATTCACCCCTCCACTTT. This encodes CASSPRTENNSPLHF.

At least ten counts were recorded for this clonotype. The CDR3 DNA sequence: TGTGCCAGCACCTCCCGTCGTAGGACAGGACGCAATCAGCCCCAGCATTTT. This codes for CASTSRRRTGRNQPQHF. J is TRBJ1-5 and V is TRBV6-2 or TRBV6-3; 7 positions match TRBD1. The CDR3 loop spans 17 amino acids. CDR1 is MNHEY and CDR2 is SVGEGT in the germline V gene. Unmatched junction bases numbered 14, after V lost 7 bases and J lost 2 bases.

By sample share, this clonotype is medium-sized. This chain connects TRBV9 to TRBJ1-4, with D tentatively TRBD1 (5 bases). The CDR3 length is 14 residues. Trimming took 0 bases from V and 7 from J, leaving 10 bases between them. The germline gives CDR1 SGDLS, CDR2 YYNGEE. DNA of the CDR3: TGTGCCAGCAGCGTAGAGTGGGACTCTGAAAAACTGTTTTTT. The encoded protein is CASSVEWDSEKLFF.

This clonotype has at least ten counts. This chain uses TRBV6-5 with TRBJ2-5, with TRBD2 identical over 7 bases. Looked up from germline, CDR1 is MNHEY and CDR2 is SVGAGI. The CDR3 has 14 residues. The junction had 5 bases not matched to a gene; V was cut back by 2 bases and J by 5 bases. Here the CDR3 DNA reads TGTGCCAGCAGTTACGCGGGAGTCGTGGAGACCCAGTACTTC. This codes for CASSYAGVVETQYF.

This clonotype was observed many times. The chain recombines TRBV18 with TRBJ2-2; D gene unclear. The CDR3 is 16 residues long. Germline V gene data show CDR1 as KGHSH and CDR2 as LQKENI. Trimming removed 5 bases at V and 0 bases at J, with 13 bases between. In nucleotides, the CDR3 is TGTGCCAGCTCAGTTCTGTCAGTCGCGAACACCGGGGAGCTGTTTTTT. Amino acids: CASSVLSVANTGELFF.

This clonotype has a count of ten or more. This sequence joins TRBV20-1 and TRBJ1-3, with a possible D match to TRBD1 (5 bases). CDR3 size: 16 residues. V was clipped by 3 bases and J by 0 bases, with 15 bases between them. Looked up from germline, CDR1 is DFQATT and CDR2 is SNEGSKA (reference sequence). CDR3 loop: CSASPRGRSSGNTIYF. CDR3 coding DNA: TGCAGTGCTAGCCCCCGGGGCCGAAGCTCTGGAAACACCATATATTTT.

Of note for this clonotype: This may come from a read error, since a much larger clone is one base off. In DNA form, the CDR3 reads TGCGCCAGCAGCCTAAACCCGGTTAGGAACACTGAAGCTTTCTTT. Encoded protein: CASSLNPVRNTEAFF. The V gene is TRBV4-3, the J gene TRBJ1-1; the D is unclear. This CDR3 has 15 residues. The V end lost 4 bases, the J end lost 1 base, and 13 bases lay between the germline ends. CDR1 is LGHNA and CDR2 is YSLEER in the germline V gene.

Many counts were recorded for this clonotype. V gene TRBV6-6 combines with J gene TRBJ2-1, with D tentatively TRBD1 or TRBD2 (5 bases each). The V end lost 4 bases, the J end lost 7 bases, and 14 bases lay between the germline ends. This CDR3 region has 14 residues. Germline values: CDR1 MNHNY, CDR2 SVGAGI (reference sequence). The CDR3 protein is CASSFGTPTNEQFF. CDR3 nucleotides: TGTGCCAGCAGTTTCGGGACGCCTACAAATGAGCAGTTCTTC.

The chain has TRBV19 and TRBJ1-4, with unresolved D. Trimming pared 7 bases from V and 8 bases from J, leaving 20 bases between. The CDR3 contains 15 residues. CDR1 LNHDA and CDR2 SQIVND come from the germline V gene (reference sequence). The CDR3 loop is CASTRRPEVAEKLFF. CDR3 in DNA: TGTGCCAGTACCAGGAGACCCGAGGTGGCGGAAAAACTGTTTTTT. Together with reference TRBV19 and TRBJ1-4, the CDR3 gives the full variable domain: DGGITQSPKYLFRKEGQNVTLSCEQNLNHDAMYWYRQDPGQGLRLIYYSQIVNDFQKGDIAEGYSVSREKKESFPLTVTSAQKNPTAFYLCASTRRPEVAEKLFFGSGTQLSVL.